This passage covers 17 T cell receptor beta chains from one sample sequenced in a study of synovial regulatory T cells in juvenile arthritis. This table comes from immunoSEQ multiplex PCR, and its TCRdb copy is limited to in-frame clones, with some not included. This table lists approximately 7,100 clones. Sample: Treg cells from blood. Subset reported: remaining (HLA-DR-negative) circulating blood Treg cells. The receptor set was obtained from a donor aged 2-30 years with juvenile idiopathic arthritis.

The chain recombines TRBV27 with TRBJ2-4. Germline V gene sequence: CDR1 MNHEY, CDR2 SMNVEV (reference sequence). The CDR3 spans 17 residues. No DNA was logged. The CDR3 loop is CASRSAVGATAKNIQYF.

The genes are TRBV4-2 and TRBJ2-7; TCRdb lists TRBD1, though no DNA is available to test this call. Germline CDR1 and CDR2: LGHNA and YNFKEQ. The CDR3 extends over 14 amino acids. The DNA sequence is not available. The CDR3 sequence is CASSGNVWAYEQYF.

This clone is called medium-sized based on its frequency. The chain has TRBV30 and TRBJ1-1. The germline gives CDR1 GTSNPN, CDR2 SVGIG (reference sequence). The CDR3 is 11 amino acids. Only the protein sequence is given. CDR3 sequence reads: CAWTGSTEAFF. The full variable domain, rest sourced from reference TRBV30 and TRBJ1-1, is SQTIHQWPATLVQPVGSPLSLECTVEGTSNPNLYWYRQAAGRGLQLLFYSVGIGQISSEVPQNLSASRPQDRQFILSSKKLLLSDSGFYLCAWTGSTEAFFGQGTRLTVV.

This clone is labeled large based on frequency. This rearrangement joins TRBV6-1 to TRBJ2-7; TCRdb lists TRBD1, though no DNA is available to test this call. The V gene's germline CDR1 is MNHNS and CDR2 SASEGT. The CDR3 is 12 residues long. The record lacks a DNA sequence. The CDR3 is CASRTGAYEQYF.

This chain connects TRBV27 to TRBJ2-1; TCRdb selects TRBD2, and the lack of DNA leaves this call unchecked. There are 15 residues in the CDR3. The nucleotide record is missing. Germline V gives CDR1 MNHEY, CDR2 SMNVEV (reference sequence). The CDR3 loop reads CASSPRPGLYNEQFF.

CDR3 region: CASTNGERRTYEQYF. J is TRBJ2-7 and V is TRBV28; TCRdb picks TRBD2, but there is no DNA to check that call. This CDR3 region has 15 residues. The DNA is not on file. From germline, CDR1 is MDHEN and CDR2 SYDVKM.

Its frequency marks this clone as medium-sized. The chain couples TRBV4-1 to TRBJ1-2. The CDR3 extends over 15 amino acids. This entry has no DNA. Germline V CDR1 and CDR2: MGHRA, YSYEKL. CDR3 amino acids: CASSPRAGGVYGYTF.

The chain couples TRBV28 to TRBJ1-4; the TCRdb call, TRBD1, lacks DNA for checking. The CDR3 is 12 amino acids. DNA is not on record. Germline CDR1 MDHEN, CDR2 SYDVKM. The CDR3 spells CASSPQGQPVFF.

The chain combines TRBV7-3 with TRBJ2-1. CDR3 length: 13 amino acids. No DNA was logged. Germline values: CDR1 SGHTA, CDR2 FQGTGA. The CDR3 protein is CASSSDEGLRQFF.

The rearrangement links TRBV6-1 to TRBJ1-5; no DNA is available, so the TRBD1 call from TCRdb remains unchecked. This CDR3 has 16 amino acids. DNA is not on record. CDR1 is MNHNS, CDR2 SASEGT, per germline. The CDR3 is CASSARDRGSNQPQHF.

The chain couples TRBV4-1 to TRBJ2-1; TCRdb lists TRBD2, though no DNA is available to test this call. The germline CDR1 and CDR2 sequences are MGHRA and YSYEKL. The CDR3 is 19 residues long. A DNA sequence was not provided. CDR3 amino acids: CASSQMGLAGGSSYNEQFF.

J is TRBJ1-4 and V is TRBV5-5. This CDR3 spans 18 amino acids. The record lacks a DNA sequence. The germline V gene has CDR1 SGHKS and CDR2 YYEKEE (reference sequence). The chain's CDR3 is CASSSGYSDGATNEKLFF.

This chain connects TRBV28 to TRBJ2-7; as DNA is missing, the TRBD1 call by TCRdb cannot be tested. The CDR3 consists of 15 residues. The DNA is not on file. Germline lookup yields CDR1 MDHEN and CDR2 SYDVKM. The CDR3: CASSLADNHYYEQYF.

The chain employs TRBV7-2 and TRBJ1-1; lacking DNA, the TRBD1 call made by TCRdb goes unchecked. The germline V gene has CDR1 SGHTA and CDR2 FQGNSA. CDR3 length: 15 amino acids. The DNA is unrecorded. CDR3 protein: CASSLVRGVNTEAFF.

The CDR3 sequence: CASSPPGAVGYGYTF. The chain couples TRBV18 to TRBJ1-2; TCRdb indicates TRBD1, and absent DNA this call remains unverified. Germline loops: CDR1 KGHSH, CDR2 LQKENI. The CDR3 extends over 15 amino acids. No DNA has been recorded.

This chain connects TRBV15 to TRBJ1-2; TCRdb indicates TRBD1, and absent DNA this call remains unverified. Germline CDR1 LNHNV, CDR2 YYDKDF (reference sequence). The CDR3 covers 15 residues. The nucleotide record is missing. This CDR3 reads CATSRDLTQGSGYTF.

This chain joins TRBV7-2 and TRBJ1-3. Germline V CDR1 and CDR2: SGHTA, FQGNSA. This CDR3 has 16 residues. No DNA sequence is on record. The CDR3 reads CASSSRGVLGGNTIYF.